Listed below are T cell receptor beta chains from one sample, sequenced in a study of OX40 agonist ivuxolimab in advanced cancers. The assay was immunoSEQ multiplex PCR, and TCRdb's table has in-frame clones only and misses some. The sample holds 40,000 to 50,000 clones, approximately 91% seen once. The sample was CD4+ or CD8+ T cells sorted from blood, taken in a trial of the OX40 agonist ivuxolimab. These TCRs come from an adult with an advanced solid tumor such as melanoma, head and neck, liver or kidney cancer. Both conserved end residues are part of each CDR3. The order of the fields is J gene, clone size, V gene, D gene, CDR3 protein, CDR3 DNA. A D gene is named only where the DNA matches it firmly. The size entry is marked missing in some rows and otherwise reads once, few, many or a size class.

j_gene: TRBJ2-2
abundance: NA
v_gene: TRBV9
d_gene: NA
CDR3aa: CASSVVFGTDNTGELFF
CDR3nt: TGTGCCAGCAGCGTAGTCTTCGGGACGGACAACACCGGGGAGCTGTTTTTT

j_gene: TRBJ2-7
abundance: NA
v_gene: TRBV7-3
d_gene: NA
CDR3aa: CASSWGPSYEQYF
CDR3nt: TGTGCCAGCAGCTGGGGGCCTTCCTACGAGCAGTACTTC

j_gene: TRBJ1-6
abundance: NA
v_gene: TRBV27
d_gene: TRBD1
CDR3aa: CASSFGQGKGSPLHF
CDR3nt: TGTGCCAGCAGTTTCGGACAGGGAAAAGGTTCACCCCTCCACTTT

j_gene: TRBJ2-7
abundance: NA
v_gene: TRBV11-2
d_gene: NA
CDR3aa: CASSSQAQTYEQYF
CDR3nt: TGTGCCAGCAGCTCACAGGCCCAGACTTACGAGCAGTACTTC

j_gene: TRBJ2-2
abundance: NA
v_gene: TRBV11-1
d_gene: NA
CDR3aa: CASSQLARNTGELFF
CDR3nt: TGTGCCAGCAGCCAATTAGCGCGGAACACCGGGGAGCTGTTTTTT

j_gene: TRBJ2-2
abundance: once
v_gene: TRBV7-9
d_gene: NA
CDR3aa: CASSPTETGELFF
CDR3nt: TGTGCCAGCAGCCCAACAGAGACCGGGGAGCTGTTTTTT

j_gene: TRBJ2-7
abundance: few
v_gene: TRBV29-1
d_gene: TRBD2
CDR3aa: CSGQLATDSYEQYF
CDR3nt: TGCAGCGGGCAACTAGCGACAGACAGCTACGAGCAGTACTTC

j_gene: TRBJ2-7
abundance: NA
v_gene: TRBV6-5
d_gene: NA
CDR3aa: CASSRSGRSYEQYF
CDR3nt: TGTGCCAGCAGCCGTAGCGGACGCTCCTACGAGCAGTACTTC

j_gene: TRBJ2-5
abundance: NA
v_gene: TRBV4-2
d_gene: TRBD2
CDR3aa: CASSRQSTSGRGVGETQYF
CDR3nt: TGTGCCAGCAGCCGCCAATCGACTAGCGGGAGGGGCGTCGGAGAGACCCAGTACTTC

j_gene: TRBJ2-3
abundance: NA
v_gene: TRBV11-2
d_gene: TRBD2
CDR3aa: CASSPSGRRPLGTDTQYF
CDR3nt: TGTGCCAGCAGCCCTAGCGGGAGGCGCCCCCTCGGCACAGATACGCAGTATTTT

j_gene: TRBJ2-5
abundance: NA
v_gene: TRBV5-1
d_gene: TRBD2
CDR3aa: CASSPTSGTVGAQYF
CDR3nt: TGCGCCAGCAGCCCTACTAGCGGGACGGTTGGGGCCCAGTACTTC

j_gene: TRBJ2-5
abundance: NA
v_gene: TRBV15
d_gene: NA
CDR3aa: CATSRERAGTPKGETQYF
CDR3nt: TGTGCCACCAGCAGAGAAAGGGCCGGGACGCCCAAGGGAGAGACCCAGTACTTC

j_gene: TRBJ2-1
abundance: NA
v_gene: TRBV19
d_gene: TRBD2
CDR3aa: CASSMGRGDTYNEQFF
CDR3nt: TGTGCCAGTAGTATGGGGCGGGGGGACACTTACAATGAGCAGTTCTTC

j_gene: TRBJ2-2
abundance: NA
v_gene: TRBV7-2
d_gene: NA
CDR3aa: CASSVHSGNTGELFF
CDR3nt: TGTGCCAGCAGTGTCCATTCGGGGAACACCGGGGAGCTGTTTTTT

j_gene: TRBJ2-1
abundance: NA
v_gene: TRBV6-5
d_gene: NA
CDR3aa: CASSPDSYNEQFF
CDR3nt: TGTGCCAGCAGCCCAGATTCCTACAATGAGCAGTTCTTC

j_gene: TRBJ1-2
abundance: NA
v_gene: TRBV30
d_gene: NA
CDR3aa: CAWTEGSNYGYTF
CDR3nt: TGTGCCTGGACCGAGGGGTCAAACTATGGCTACACCTTC

j_gene: TRBJ2-5
abundance: once
v_gene: TRBV6-5
d_gene: NA
CDR3aa: CASTEWGETQYF
CDR3nt: TGTGCCAGCACTGAGTGGGGGGAGACCCAGTACTTC

j_gene: TRBJ1-4
abundance: NA
v_gene: TRBV6-6
d_gene: NA
CDR3aa: CASSRRQGLEKLFF
CDR3nt: TGTGCCAGCAGCCGCCGGCAGGGCTTGGAAAAACTGTTTTTT

j_gene: TRBJ2-5
abundance: NA
v_gene: TRBV14
d_gene: NA
CDR3aa: CASGGAETQYF
CDR3nt: TGTGCCAGCGGGGGGGCAGAGACCCAGTACTTC

j_gene: TRBJ1-2
abundance: NA
v_gene: TRBV7-9
d_gene: NA
CDR3aa: CASSLDRGPTRGYTF
CDR3nt: TGTGCCAGCAGCTTAGACCGGGGCCCGACCCGGGGCTACACCTTC

j_gene: TRBJ2-3
abundance: NA
v_gene: TRBV10-3
d_gene: NA
CDR3aa: CAISVREPATDTQYF
CDR3nt: TGTGCCATCAGTGTACGGGAGCCGGCCACAGATACGCAGTATTTT

j_gene: TRBJ2-3
abundance: once
v_gene: TRBV21-1
d_gene: NA
CDR3aa: CASTPRRGPGGTDTQYF
CDR3nt: TGTGCCAGCACCCCGAGGAGGGGGCCGGGGGGCACAGATACGCAGTATTTT

j_gene: TRBJ2-1
abundance: NA
v_gene: TRBV7-9
d_gene: NA
CDR3aa: CASSLVLGLTYNEQFF
CDR3nt: TGTGCCAGCAGCTTAGTTCTGGGATTAACCTACAATGAGCAGTTCTTC

j_gene: TRBJ2-7
abundance: few
v_gene: TRBV27
d_gene: TRBD1
CDR3aa: CASSRQGGHFLTSYEQYF
CDR3nt: TGTGCCAGCAGTAGACAGGGGGGACATTTTTTAACCTCCTACGAGCAGTACTTC

j_gene: TRBJ2-1
abundance: NA
v_gene: TRBV7-2
d_gene: NA
CDR3aa: CASSLAPNGINDQFF
CDR3nt: TGTGCCAGCAGCTTAGCGCCCAACGGGATAAATGATCAGTTCTTC

j_gene: TRBJ2-3
abundance: NA
v_gene: TRBV2
d_gene: NA
CDR3aa: CASSEWWDTQYF
CDR3nt: TGTGCCAGCAGTGAGTGGTGGGATACGCAGTATTTT

j_gene: TRBJ2-1
abundance: NA
v_gene: TRBV5-5
d_gene: NA
CDR3aa: CASSLEEFAYNEQFF
CDR3nt: TGTGCCAGCAGCTTGGAGGAATTTGCCTACAATGAGCAGTTCTTC

j_gene: TRBJ2-4
abundance: NA
v_gene: TRBV5-1
d_gene: NA
CDR3aa: CASSLTGEGKNIQYF
CDR3nt: TGCGCCAGCAGCTTAACAGGGGAGGGCAAAAACATTCAGTACTTC

j_gene: TRBJ2-3
abundance: NA
v_gene: TRBV7-3
d_gene: NA
CDR3aa: CASRSGSPTDTQYF
CDR3nt: TGTGCCAGCAGGTCCGGGAGTCCCACAGATACGCAGTATTTT

j_gene: TRBJ2-3
abundance: NA
v_gene: TRBV6-4
d_gene: TRBD2
CDR3aa: CASRTTSAADTQYF
CDR3nt: TGTGCCAGCAGAACGACTAGCGCGGCAGATACGCAGTATTTT

j_gene: TRBJ1-2
abundance: NA
v_gene: TRBV10-3
d_gene: NA
CDR3aa: CAISEAPSNVYGYTF
CDR3nt: TGTGCCATCAGTGAGGCGCCTTCCAATGTCTATGGCTACACCTTC

j_gene: TRBJ1-1
abundance: few
v_gene: TRBV29-1
d_gene: NA
CDR3aa: CSVGDARDTEAFF
CDR3nt: TGCAGCGTTGGGGACGCCAGGGACACTGAAGCTTTCTTT

j_gene: TRBJ2-2
abundance: NA
v_gene: TRBV2
d_gene: NA
CDR3aa: CASSEGKGTGELFF
CDR3nt: TGTGCCAGCAGTGAGGGCAAAGGTACCGGGGAGCTGTTTTTT

j_gene: TRBJ2-7
abundance: NA
v_gene: TRBV5-4
d_gene: NA
CDR3aa: CASSPGPLESYEQYF
CDR3nt: TGTGCCAGCAGCCCTGGCCCACTAGAATCGTACGAGCAGTACTTC

j_gene: TRBJ1-3
abundance: NA
v_gene: TRBV30
d_gene: NA
CDR3aa: CAWGSGGSGNTIYF
CDR3nt: TGTGCCTGGGGATCGGGCGGGAGTGGAAACACCATATATTTT

j_gene: TRBJ2-1
abundance: NA
v_gene: TRBV4-3
d_gene: NA
CDR3aa: CASSQDRNNEQFF
CDR3nt: TGCGCCAGCAGCCAAGATAGGAACAATGAGCAGTTCTTC

j_gene: TRBJ1-2
abundance: NA
v_gene: TRBV7-9
d_gene: NA
CDR3aa: CASSAQKDGYTF
CDR3nt: TGTGCCAGCAGCGCTCAAAAGGATGGCTACACCTTC

j_gene: TRBJ2-7
abundance: NA
v_gene: TRBV5-5
d_gene: NA
CDR3aa: CASSQRTVSYEQYF
CDR3nt: TGTGCCAGCAGCCAACGGACAGTCTCCTACGAGCAGTACTTC

j_gene: TRBJ2-1
abundance: NA
v_gene: TRBV10-3
d_gene: NA
CDR3aa: CAISGRAGSSYNEQFF
CDR3nt: TGTGCCATCAGTGGGAGGGCGGGCAGCTCCTACAATGAGCAGTTCTTC

j_gene: TRBJ2-1
abundance: NA
v_gene: TRBV27
d_gene: TRBD2
CDR3aa: CASRRSGSHNEQFF
CDR3nt: TGTGCCAGCAGGCGCAGCGGGAGCCACAATGAGCAGTTCTTC

j_gene: TRBJ2-1
abundance: NA
v_gene: TRBV29-1
d_gene: NA
CDR3aa: CSVDLASSWDYNEQFF
CDR3nt: TGCAGCGTTGACCTAGCTAGCTCCTGGGATTACAATGAGCAGTTCTTC

j_gene: TRBJ1-5
abundance: NA
v_gene: TRBV5-6
d_gene: NA
CDR3aa: CASSLGPPGSQHF
CDR3nt: TGTGCCAGCAGCTTGGGTCCCCCGGGATCCCAGCATTTT

j_gene: TRBJ2-1
abundance: NA
v_gene: TRBV2
d_gene: NA
CDR3aa: CASSRTEYNEQFF
CDR3nt: TGTGCCAGCAGCCGGACGGAATACAATGAGCAGTTCTTC

j_gene: TRBJ1-4
abundance: NA
v_gene: TRBV30
d_gene: NA
CDR3aa: CAWSPGLAANEKLFF
CDR3nt: TGTGCCTGGAGCCCGGGACTCGCCGCTAATGAAAAACTGTTTTTT

j_gene: TRBJ2-7
abundance: once
v_gene: TRBV7-2
d_gene: TRBD2
CDR3aa: CASSLGTSGRYEQYF
CDR3nt: TGTGCCAGCAGCTTAGGGACTAGCGGGAGGTACGAGCAGTACTTC

j_gene: TRBJ1-5
abundance: NA
v_gene: TRBV5-6
d_gene: NA
CDR3aa: CASSLRTNQPQHF
CDR3nt: TGTGCCAGCAGCTTACGGACTAATCAGCCCCAGCATTTT

j_gene: TRBJ2-1
abundance: NA
v_gene: TRBV28
d_gene: TRBD2
CDR3aa: CASSFASGILDEQFF
CDR3nt: TGTGCCAGCAGTTTCGCTAGCGGGATATTGGATGAGCAGTTCTTC

j_gene: TRBJ2-7
abundance: NA
v_gene: TRBV1
d_gene: NA
CDR3aa: CTSSQGKGGTCEQYF
CDR3nt: TGCACCAGCAGCCAGGGTAAGGGGGGAACGTGCGAGCAGTACTTC

j_gene: TRBJ2-7
abundance: NA
v_gene: TRBV7-2
d_gene: NA
CDR3aa: CASSLSARTPYEQYF
CDR3nt: TGTGCCAGCAGCTTAAGTGCTCGGACTCCCTACGAGCAGTACTTC

j_gene: TRBJ1-1
abundance: NA
v_gene: TRBV11-1
d_gene: NA
CDR3aa: CASSRAGRRGTNTEAFF
CDR3nt: TGTGCCAGCAGCCGAGCAGGCCGACGGGGTACGAACACTGAAGCTTTCTTT

j_gene: TRBJ2-1
abundance: NA
v_gene: TRBV7-2
d_gene: NA
CDR3aa: CASSLVENSYNEQFF
CDR3nt: TGTGCCAGCAGCTTAGTAGAGAACTCCTACAATGAGCAGTTCTTC

j_gene: TRBJ2-7
abundance: NA
v_gene: TRBV6-5
d_gene: TRBD2
CDR3aa: CASSLGGWKGEQYF
CDR3nt: TGTGCCAGCAGTTTGGGGGGGTGGAAAGGCGAGCAGTACTTC

j_gene: TRBJ2-7
abundance: NA
v_gene: TRBV19
d_gene: TRBD1
CDR3aa: CATRPAGTGYSSDEQYF
CDR3nt: TGTGCCACCAGACCCGCCGGGACAGGGTATTCTTCTGACGAGCAGTACTTC

j_gene: TRBJ2-3
abundance: NA
v_gene: TRBV7-9
d_gene: TRBD2
CDR3aa: CASSLVSGSSDTQYF
CDR3nt: TGTGCCAGCAGCTTAGTTAGCGGGAGTTCAGATACGCAGTATTTT

j_gene: TRBJ2-3
abundance: NA
v_gene: TRBV5-8
d_gene: NA
CDR3aa: CASSLVDTQYF
CDR3nt: TGTGCCAGCAGCTTGGTTGATACGCAGTATTTT